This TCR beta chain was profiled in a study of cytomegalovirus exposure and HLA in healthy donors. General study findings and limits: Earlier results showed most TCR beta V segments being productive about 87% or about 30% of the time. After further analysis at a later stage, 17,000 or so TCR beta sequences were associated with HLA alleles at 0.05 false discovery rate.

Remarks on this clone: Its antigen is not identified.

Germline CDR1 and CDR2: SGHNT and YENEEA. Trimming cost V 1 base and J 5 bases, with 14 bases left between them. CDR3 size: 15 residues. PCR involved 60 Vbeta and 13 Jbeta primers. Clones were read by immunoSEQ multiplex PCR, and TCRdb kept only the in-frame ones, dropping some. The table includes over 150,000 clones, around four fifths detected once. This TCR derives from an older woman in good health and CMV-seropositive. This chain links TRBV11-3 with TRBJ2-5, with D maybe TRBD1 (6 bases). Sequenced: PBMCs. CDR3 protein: CASSLGGRGGETQYF. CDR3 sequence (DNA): TGTGCCAGCAGCTTAGGTGGCAGGGGTGGTGAGACCCAGTACTTC.